This TCR beta chain was obtained from a study of T cell responses to AZD1222 COVID-19 vaccine (dated by TCRdb to the early 2020s). In the study overall: AZD1222 recipients whose second dose came at about 4 weeks and those whose second dose came at about 12 weeks were combined into one group, since spike-specific TCR depth and breadth did not differ between the two schedules. TCR sequencing covered over 230 trial participants: 200 to 220 given two doses of AZD1222 and 26 given two doses of MenACWY control vaccine. Trial participants were enrolled into age subgroups of 18-55, 56-69 and 70-plus years, which contained about 160, 30 and 59 TCR-sequenced participants, respectively. Study-level results and caveats: Because no samples from the day 14 peak response were available, repertoires could be characterized only after the peak T cell response. Most participants were white British and females outnumbered males, and the authors suggested that clonal diversity may have been underestimated. Only five or six AZD1222 recipients were SARS-CoV-2 seropositive at baseline, limiting conclusions about previously exposed vaccinees. The 56-69-year group was small, and its depth increase did not reach significance, likely because of low power. A significant rise in spike-specific TCR breadth and depth was observed after two AZD1222 doses relative to day 0 and relative to MenACWY recipients. Epitopes outside the regions mutated in the B.1.351 and B.1.1.7 variants were reportedly recognized by nearly half of the unique spike-specific TCRs. The vaccine-associated CD4 TCRs covered the entire spike protein, and the dominant responses fell in regions 160-218 and 743-854.

The CDR3 regions of human TCRbeta chains were analyzed by immunosequencing. As for how the authors treated the data: TCRs in the repertoires were matched against a reference library of SARS-CoV-2-specific TCRs that had been generated with the MIRA antigen-specificity platform. Breadth meant the fraction of unique TCRs that were SARS-CoV-2-associated, whereas depth meant the fraction of total T cells that were SARS-CoV-2-associated. Using the MIRA data, each spike-specific TCR was assigned both to the spike region to which the TCR was reactive and to a CD4 or CD8 class. Log10-transformed breadth and depth values were compared by one-way ANOVA with Sidak's multiple comparisons tests. TCRdb re-hosts the immuneACCESS table, in-frame sequences only. Its copies lack some clones; in the studies checked, an unresolved V gene accounts for under half of them, and the cause for the rest is not known. D and trimming were read from the DNA, whereas the V and J calls and clone size are those reported in that table. The sample table records 100,000 or so clones; about 86% of these occur just once. Together, the top ten hold around 12% of the sample.

V is pared back by 5 bases and J by 1 base, with 6 bases lying between the germline termini. CDR1 and CDR2, per the germline V gene, are SGHTA and FQGNSA. The CDR3 runs 12 amino acids, cysteine and phenylalanine included. The only DNA kept is the CDR3, 36 bases in frame from the first base. What the time point label conveys for this sample: baseline before first vaccination. Vaccinee samples came from UK trials COV001 and COV002, including a single-blind randomized controlled phase 2/3 trial of AZD1222 (ChAdOx1 nCoV-19) in healthy adults. For TCRbeta chain sequencing, PBMC samples were collected from trial participants at day 0 and at day 28 after the second dose. About this clone itself: The antigen this receptor binds is unknown. Base quality data are lacking; no much larger clone is found one base away. Other DNA sequences from this sample encode an identical CDR3 as well.

The TCR originated in an adult in good health. This sequence uses TRBV7-2 and TRBJ2-7; the D region possibly corresponds to TRBD2 (5 bases align). The specimen comprised peripheral blood, sampled on day 0 of AZD1222 vaccination. The nucleotides are TGTGCCAGCAGCCCGGGATCCTACGAGCAGTACTTC. Its translation reads: CASSPGSYEQYF.